The 6 T cell receptor beta chains in this list originate from one sample, sequenced in a study of blood T cell repertoires in COVID-19. The protocol was immunoSEQ multiplex PCR, while the TCRdb copy is restricted to in-frame clones and leaves out a portion. Of about 170,000 clones in the sample, approximately 84% were seen once. The sample consisted of peripheral blood. The receptor set was obtained from a woman at least 80 years old with acute or convalescent COVID-19.

V gene TRBV11-2 combines with J gene TRBJ2-3; D uncertain. CDR3 length: 16 residues. Germline V gene data show CDR1 as SGHAT and CDR2 as FQNNGV. Between the trimmed V and J ends, which lost 5 bases and 6 bases, there was a span of 21 bases. The CDR3 nucleotides are TGTGCCAGCAGCCTATCCTGGAGCGATCGTCTTGATACGCAGTATTTT. Protein: CASSLSWSDRLDTQYF.

The V gene is TRBV3-1 (or the pseudogene TRBV3-2), the J gene TRBJ2-1, with 11 bases identical to TRBD1. This CDR3 spans 16 amino acids. CDR1 LGHDT and CDR2 YNNKEL come from the germline V gene (reference sequence). The ends lost 5 bases at V and 4 bases at J; junction bases unmatched: 7. The CDR3 loop reads CASSNLDRGQYNEQFF. The CDR3, as DNA: TGTGCCAGCAGCAACCTGGACAGGGGGCAATACAATGAGCAGTTCTTC.

The chain combines TRBV14 with TRBJ1-1; perhaps TRBD1 as D (5 bases). V lost 0 bases, J lost 3 bases, and 8 bases lay in between. Looked up from germline, CDR1 is SGHDN and CDR2 is FVKESK. The CDR3 runs 14 residues. The CDR3 DNA sequence: TGTGCCAGCAGCCAAGAGCAGGGATACACTGAAGCTTTCTTT. Protein product: CASSQEQGYTEAFF. Supplemented by reference TRBV14 and TRBJ1-1, the full variable domain reads EAGVTQFPSHSVIEKGQTVTLRCDPISGHDNLYWYRRVMGKEIKFLLHFVKESKQDESGMPNNRFLAERTGGTYSTLKVQPAELEDSGVYFCASSQEQGYTEAFFGQGTRLTVV.

Comment on this clone: The sample has other DNA sequences that encode this CDR3 too. The V call is TRBV5-1, the J call TRBJ2-7; TRBD1 matches 11 bases. The CDR3 consists of 14 residues. The ends lost 2 bases at V and 3 bases at J; junction bases unmatched: 1. Germline-derived CDR1 and CDR2 are SGHRS and YFSETQ. CDR3 nucleotides: TGCGCCAGCAGCTTAGGGACAGGGGGCTACGAGCAGTACTTC. This sequence encodes CASSLGTGGYEQYF.

V and J are TRBV6-6 and TRBJ1-6, with 7 bases fitting TRBD1. V gave up 8 bases and J gave up 5 bases; unmatched junction bases: 12. In germline, CDR1 is MNHNY, CDR2 SVGAGI (reference sequence). The CDR3 length is 16 residues. The CDR3: CASRRGQGVDNSPLHF. Here the CDR3 DNA reads TGTGCCAGCCGGCGTGGGCAGGGGGTAGATAATTCACCCCTCCACTTT.

The chain employs TRBV23-1 and TRBJ1-3; D is perhaps TRBD1 (5 bases). TRBV23-1 carries the ORF label, with uncertain function. This CDR3 is 15 amino acids long. Trimming took 0 bases from V and 6 from J, leaving 12 bases between them. The CDR3 DNA sequence: TGCGCCAGCAGTCAATCGCTGGGACTCCCAAACACCATATATTTT. Translated, it gives CASSQSLGLPNTIYF.